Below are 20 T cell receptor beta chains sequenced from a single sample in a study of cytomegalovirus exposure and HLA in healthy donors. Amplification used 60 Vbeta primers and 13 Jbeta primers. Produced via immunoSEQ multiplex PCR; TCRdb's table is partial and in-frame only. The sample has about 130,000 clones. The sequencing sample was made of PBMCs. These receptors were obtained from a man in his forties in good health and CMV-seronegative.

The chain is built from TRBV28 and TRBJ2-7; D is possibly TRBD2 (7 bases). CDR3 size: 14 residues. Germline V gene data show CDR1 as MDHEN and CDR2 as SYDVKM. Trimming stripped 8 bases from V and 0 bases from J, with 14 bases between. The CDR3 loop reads CASWEGGISYEQYF. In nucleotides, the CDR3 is TGTGCCAGCTGGGAGGGGGGTATCTCCTACGAGCAGTACTTC.

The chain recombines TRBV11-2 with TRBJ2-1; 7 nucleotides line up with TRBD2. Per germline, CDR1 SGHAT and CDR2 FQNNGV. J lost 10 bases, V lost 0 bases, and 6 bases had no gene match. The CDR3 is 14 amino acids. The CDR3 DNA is TGTGCCAGCAGCTTAGACCCCTCCGGGAGGGAGCAGTTCTTC. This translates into CASSLDPSGREQFF.

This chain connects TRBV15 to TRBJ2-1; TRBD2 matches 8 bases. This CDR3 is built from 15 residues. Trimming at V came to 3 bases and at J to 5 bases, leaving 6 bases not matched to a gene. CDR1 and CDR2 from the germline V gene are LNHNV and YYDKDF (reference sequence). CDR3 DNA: TGTGCCACCAGCAGCCGCGGGAGGAAGGACAATGAGCAGTTCTTC. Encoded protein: CATSSRGRKDNEQFF.

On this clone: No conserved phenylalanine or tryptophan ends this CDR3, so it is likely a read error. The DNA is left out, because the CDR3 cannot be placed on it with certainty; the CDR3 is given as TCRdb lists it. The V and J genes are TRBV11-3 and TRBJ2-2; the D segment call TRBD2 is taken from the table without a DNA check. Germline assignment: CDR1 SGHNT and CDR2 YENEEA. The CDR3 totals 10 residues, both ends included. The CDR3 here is CASSLEVAGT.

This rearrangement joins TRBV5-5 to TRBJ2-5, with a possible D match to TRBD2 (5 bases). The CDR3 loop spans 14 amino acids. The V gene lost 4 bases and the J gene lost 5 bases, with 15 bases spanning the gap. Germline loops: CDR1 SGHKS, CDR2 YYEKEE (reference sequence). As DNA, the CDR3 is TGTGCCAGCAGCCTCGGACTGGTTCAGGAGACCCAGTACTTC. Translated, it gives CASSLGLVQETQYF. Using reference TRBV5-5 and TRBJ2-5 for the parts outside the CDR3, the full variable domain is DAGVTQSPTHLIKTRGQQVTLRCSPISGHKSVSWYQQVLGQGPQFIFQYYEKEERGRGNFPDRFSARQFPNYSSELNVNALLLGDSALYLCASSLGLVQETQYFGPGTRLLVL.

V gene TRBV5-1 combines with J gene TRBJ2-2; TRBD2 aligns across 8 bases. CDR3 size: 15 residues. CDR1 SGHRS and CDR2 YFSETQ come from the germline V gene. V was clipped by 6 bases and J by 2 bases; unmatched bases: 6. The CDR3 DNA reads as TGCGCCAGCACTAGTAGCGGGGCTAACACCGGGGAGCTGTTTTTT. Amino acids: CASTSSGANTGELFF.

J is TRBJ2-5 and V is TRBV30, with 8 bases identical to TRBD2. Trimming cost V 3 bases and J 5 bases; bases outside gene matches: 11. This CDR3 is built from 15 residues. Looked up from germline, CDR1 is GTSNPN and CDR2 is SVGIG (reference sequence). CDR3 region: CAWSPGGSPWETQYF. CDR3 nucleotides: TGTGCCTGGAGCCCGGGGGGGAGCCCGTGGGAGACCCAGTACTTC. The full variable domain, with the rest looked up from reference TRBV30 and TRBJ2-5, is SQTIHQWPATLVQPVGSPLSLECTVEGTSNPNLYWYRQAAGRGLQLLFYSVGIGQISSEVPQNLSASRPQDRQFILSSKKLLLSDSGFYLCAWSPGGSPWETQYFGPGTRLLVL.

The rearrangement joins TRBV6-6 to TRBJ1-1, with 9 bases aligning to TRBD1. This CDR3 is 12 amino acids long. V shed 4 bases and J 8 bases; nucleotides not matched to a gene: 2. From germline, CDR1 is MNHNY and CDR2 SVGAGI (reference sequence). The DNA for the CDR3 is TGTGCCAGCAGTTGGACAGGGGAGGAAGCTTTCTTT. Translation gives CASSWTGEEAFF.

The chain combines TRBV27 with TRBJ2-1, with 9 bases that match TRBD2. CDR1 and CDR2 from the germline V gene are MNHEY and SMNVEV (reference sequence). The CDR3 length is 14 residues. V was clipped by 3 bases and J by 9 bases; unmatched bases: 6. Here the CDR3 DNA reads TGTGCCAGCAGTTTCCGGACTAGCGCGGCTGAGCAGTTCTTC. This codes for CASSFRTSAAEQFF.

In DNA form, the CDR3 reads TGTGCCAGTAGTATGGGCAGGGGGCAAACTGAAGCTTTCTTT. It codes for CASSMGRGQTEAFF. The genes are TRBV19 and TRBJ1-1, with 8 nucleotides matching TRBD1. The CDR3 has 14 residues. Germline CDR1 reads LNHDA; CDR2 reads SQIVND (reference sequence). With 3 bases clipped from V and 5 bases from J, the junction kept 5 bases outside the gene matches. Full variable domain (outside the CDR3, taken from reference TRBV19 and TRBJ1-1): DGGITQSPKYLFRKEGQNVTLSCEQNLNHDAMYWYRQDPGQGLRLIYYSQIVNDFQKGDIAEGYSVSREKKESFPLTVTSAQKNPTAFYLCASSMGRGQTEAFFGQGTRLTVV.

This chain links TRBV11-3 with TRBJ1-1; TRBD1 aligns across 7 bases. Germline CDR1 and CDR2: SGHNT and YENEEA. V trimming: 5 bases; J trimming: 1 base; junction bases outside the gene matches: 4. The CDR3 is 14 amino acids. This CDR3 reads CASSPRDRNTEAFF. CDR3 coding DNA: TGTGCCAGCAGCCCCCGGGACAGGAACACTGAAGCTTTCTTT.

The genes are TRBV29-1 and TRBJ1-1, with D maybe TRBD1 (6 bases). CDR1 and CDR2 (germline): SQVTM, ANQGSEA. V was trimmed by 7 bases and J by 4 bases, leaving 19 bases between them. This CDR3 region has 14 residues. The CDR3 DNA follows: TGCAGCGCATCCCAGGGGCTTTCTGGCACTGAAGCTTTCTTT. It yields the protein CSASQGLSGTEAFF.

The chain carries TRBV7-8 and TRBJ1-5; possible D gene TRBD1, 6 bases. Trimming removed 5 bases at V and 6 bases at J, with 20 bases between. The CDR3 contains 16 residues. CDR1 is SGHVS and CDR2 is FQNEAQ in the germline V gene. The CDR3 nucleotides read TGTGCCAGCAGCCCAATAACAGGGTCCTTAGGTCAGCCCCAGCATTTT. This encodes CASSPITGSLGQPQHF.

Written as DNA, the CDR3 is TGCGCCAGCAGCCAAGTTTTCTACTCCTACGAGCAGTACTTC. Protein product: CASSQVFYSYEQYF. The chain recombines TRBV4-3 with TRBJ2-7, with no clear D. The V end lost 1 base, the J end lost 0 bases, and 7 bases lay between the germline ends. Germline V gene lookup returns CDR1 LGHNA and CDR2 YSLEER. CDR3 length: 14 amino acids.

CDR3 protein: CASSSRATYGYTF. The CDR3 nucleotides are TGTGCCAGCAGTTCCAGGGCTACCTATGGCTACACCTTC. The chain couples TRBV27 to TRBJ1-2, with D perhaps TRBD1 (5 bases). CDR3 length: 13 amino acids. CDR1 is MNHEY and CDR2 is SMNVEV in the germline V gene (reference sequence). V gave up 4 bases and J gave up 4 bases, with 10 bases separating them.

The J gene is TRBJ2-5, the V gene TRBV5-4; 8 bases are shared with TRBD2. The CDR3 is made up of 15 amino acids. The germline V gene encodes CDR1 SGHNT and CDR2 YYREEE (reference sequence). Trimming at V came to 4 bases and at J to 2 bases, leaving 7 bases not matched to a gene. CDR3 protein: CASSLKREFQETQYF. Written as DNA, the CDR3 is TGTGCCAGCAGCCTAAAGCGGGAGTTTCAAGAGACCCAGTACTTC.

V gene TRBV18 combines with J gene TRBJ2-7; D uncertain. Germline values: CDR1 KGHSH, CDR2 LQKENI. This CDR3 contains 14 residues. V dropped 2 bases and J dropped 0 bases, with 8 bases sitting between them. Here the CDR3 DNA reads TGTGCCAGCTCACCAGGCCCGAACTCCTACGAGCAGTACTTC. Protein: CASSPGPNSYEQYF.

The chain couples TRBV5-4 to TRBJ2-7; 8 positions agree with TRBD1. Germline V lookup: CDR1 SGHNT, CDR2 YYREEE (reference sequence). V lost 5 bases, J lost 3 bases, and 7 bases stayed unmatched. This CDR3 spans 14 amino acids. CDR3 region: CASRNMGQVYEQYF. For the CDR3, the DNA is TGTGCCAGCAGGAATATGGGACAGGTCTACGAGCAGTACTTC.

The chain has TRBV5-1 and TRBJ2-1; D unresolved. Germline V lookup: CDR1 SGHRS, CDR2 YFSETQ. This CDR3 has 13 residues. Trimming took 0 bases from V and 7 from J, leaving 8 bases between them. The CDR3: CASSLGGENEQFF. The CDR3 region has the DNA TGCGCCAGCAGCTTGGGAGGTGAGAATGAGCAGTTCTTC. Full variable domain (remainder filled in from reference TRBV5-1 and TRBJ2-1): KAGVTQTPRYLIKTRGQQVTLSCSPISGHRSVSWYQQTPGQGLQFLFEYFSETQRNKGNFPGRFSGRQFSNSRSEMNVSTLELGDSALYLCASSLGGENEQFFGPGTRLTVL.

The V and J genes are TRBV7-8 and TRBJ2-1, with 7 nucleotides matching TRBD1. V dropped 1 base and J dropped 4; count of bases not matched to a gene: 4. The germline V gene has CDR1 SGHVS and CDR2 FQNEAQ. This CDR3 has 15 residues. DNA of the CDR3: TGTGCCAGCAGCTTAGGGTCGGGACAGTACAATGAGCAGTTCTTC. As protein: CASSLGSGQYNEQFF. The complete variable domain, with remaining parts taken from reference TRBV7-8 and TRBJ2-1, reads GAGVSQSPRYKVAKRGQDVALRCDPISGHVSLFWYQQALGQGPEFLTYFQNEAQLDKSGLPSDRFFAERPEGSVSTLKIQRTQQEDSAVYLCASSLGSGQYNEQFFGPGTRLTVL.